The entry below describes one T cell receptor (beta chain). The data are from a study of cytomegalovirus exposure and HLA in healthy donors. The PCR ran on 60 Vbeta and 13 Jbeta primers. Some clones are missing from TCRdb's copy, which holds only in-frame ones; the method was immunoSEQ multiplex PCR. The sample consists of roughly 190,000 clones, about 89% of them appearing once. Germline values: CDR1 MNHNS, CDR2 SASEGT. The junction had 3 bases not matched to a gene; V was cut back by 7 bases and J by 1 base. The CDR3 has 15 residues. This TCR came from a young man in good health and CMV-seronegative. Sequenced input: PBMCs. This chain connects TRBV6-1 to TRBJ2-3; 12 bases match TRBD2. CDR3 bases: TGTGCCAGCACTAGCGGGGGGGCCGGCACAGATACGCAGTATTTT. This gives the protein CASTSGGAGTDTQYF.